Listed here are 27 T cell receptor beta chains from one sample, sequenced in a study of CD8+ T cells in alopecia areata. The treatment: oral pan-JAK inhibitor, 5-10 mg twice daily. RNA was isolated and reverse transcribed to cDNA, the sequencing template. Profiled with immunoSEQ multiplex PCR; TCRdb holds only in-frame clones, not every one. This table holds about 190,000 clones, around 50% found once. Source: CD8+ T cells sorted from blood, taken at week 24, from a patient treated with tofacitinib. The receptors come from a human donor with alopecia areata.

This clone showed up just a few times. The chain recombines TRBV15 with TRBJ1-1; possible D gene TRBD1, 5 bases. V was trimmed by 1 base and J by 4 bases, leaving 13 bases between them. Germline V gene lookup returns CDR1 LNHNV and CDR2 YYDKDF (reference sequence). This CDR3 contains 15 residues. CDR3: CATSRVSLGGTEAFF. Written as DNA, the CDR3 is TGTGCCACCAGCAGAGTCTCGCTTGGGGGCACTGAAGCTTTCTTT.

The V call is TRBV30, the J call TRBJ1-2; D gene ambiguous. The CDR3 consists of 12 residues. V dropped 4 bases and J dropped 0 bases, with 6 bases sitting between them. Germline CDR1 is GTSNPN and CDR2 is SVGIG (reference sequence). The CDR3 here is CAWTPANYGYTF. CDR3 coding DNA: TGTGCCTGGACCCCGGCTAACTATGGCTACACCTTC.

For the CDR3, the DNA is TGCAGCGTGATGCAGGCGCAGTATTTT. Translation: CSVMQAQYF. The chain carries TRBV29-1 and TRBJ2-3; D ambiguous. Trimming pared 6 bases from V and 10 bases from J, leaving 8 bases between. Germline values: CDR1 SQVTM, CDR2 ANQGSEA. The CDR3 sequence is 9 residues long.

This chain connects TRBV10-2 to TRBJ2-5; D unresolved. This CDR3 contains 11 residues. V lost 6 bases to trimming and J lost 7 bases, with 9 bases between them. The V gene's germline CDR1 is WSHSY and CDR2 SAAADI. The CDR3 region has the DNA TGCGCCAGCAGCCCCGGAATGACCCAGTACTTC. Residues: CASSPGMTQYF.

This clone has only a few counts. This chain connects TRBV5-1 to TRBJ1-4, with a tentative D call TRBD1 (5 bases). The CDR3 consists of 17 residues. From germline, CDR1 is SGHRS and CDR2 YFSETQ. V shed 4 bases and J shed 10 bases, with 26 bases lying between them. CDR3 in DNA: TGCGCCAGCAGCCCGACAGAAGTACAACTTCAATCCGTAAAACTGTTTTTT. This sequence encodes CASSPTEVQLQSVKLFF. Full variable domain (outside the CDR3, taken from reference TRBV5-1 and TRBJ1-4): KAGVTQTPRYLIKTRGQQVTLSCSPISGHRSVSWYQQTPGQGLQFLFEYFSETQRNKGNFPGRFSGRQFSNSRSEMNVSTLELGDSALYLCASSPTEVQLQSVKLFFGSGTQLSVL.

Details on this clone: The CDR3 does not end in the conserved phenylalanine or tryptophan, so this is likely a read error. The DNA is left out, because the CDR3 cannot be placed on it with certainty; the CDR3 is given as TCRdb lists it. The chain combines TRBV4-1 with TRBJ1-2; the D call in the table, TRBD1, was not verified against the DNA. Germline CDR1 MGHRA, CDR2 YSYEKL. The CDR3 has 13 residues if both end residues are counted. The CDR3 region is CASSQVRQPPQKI.

Notes on this clone: The same CDR3 arises from other DNA sequences in this sample as well. This sequence joins TRBV5-6 and TRBJ2-6, with D perhaps matching TRBD2 (5 bases). The CDR3 is made up of 15 amino acids. Looked up from germline, CDR1 is SGHDT and CDR2 is YYEEEE. V lost 0 bases to trimming and J lost 9 bases, with 13 bases between them. The CDR3 here is CASSLETGMGNVLTF. The CDR3 coding sequence is TGTGCCAGCAGCTTGGAGACGGGAATGGGCAACGTCCTGACTTTC.

V and J are TRBV27 and TRBJ1-2; tentative D call: TRBD1 (6 bases). This CDR3 has 11 residues. In germline, CDR1 is MNHEY, CDR2 SMNVEV (reference sequence). V lost 5 bases and J 8 bases, leaving 9 bases between the germline ends. The CDR3 spells CASSRGGGYTF. The CDR3 DNA reads TGTGCCAGCAGTAGGGGGGGAGGCTACACCTTC.

This clone showed up just a few times. This sequence joins TRBV6-5 and TRBJ2-1; 8 bases map to TRBD2. There are 13 residues in the CDR3. Per germline, CDR1 MNHEY and CDR2 SVGAGI. V lost 6 bases, J lost 8 bases, and 6 bases stayed unmatched. The DNA for the CDR3 is TGTGCCAGCAGCTCGGGGGGGCAACATGAGCAGTTCTTC. It specifies CASSSGGQHEQFF.

The rearrangement uses TRBV27 and TRBJ2-3, with D possibly TRBD2 on 6 matching bases. Trimming left V 5 bases short and J 0 bases short, with 12 bases between. Looked up from germline, CDR1 is MNHEY and CDR2 is SMNVEV (reference sequence). The CDR3 totals 15 residues. CDR3 sequence reads: CASSAKAGSTDTQYF. The CDR3 DNA sequence: TGTGCCAGCAGTGCCAAGGCGGGGAGCACAGATACGCAGTATTTT.

The chain links TRBV9 to TRBJ1-1; D not certain. This CDR3 is built from 12 residues. V shed 4 bases and J shed 6 bases, with 10 bases lying between them. CDR1 SGDLS and CDR2 YYNGEE come from the germline V gene. As DNA, the CDR3 is TGTGCCAGCAGCCCCCCCTTGCCTGAAGCTTTCTTT. Translating gives CASSPPLPEAFF.

The CDR3 coding sequence is TGTGCCAGCAGCTTAGGGCCAGCGGGCACAGATACGCAGTATTTT. It encodes CASSLGPAGTDTQYF. V usage is TRBV7-2 and J usage is TRBJ2-3; TRBD2 might be the D (5 bases). Trimming left V 1 base short and J 1 base short, with 9 bases between. This CDR3 has 15 residues. Germline V gene data show CDR1 as SGHTA and CDR2 as FQGNSA.

V gene TRBV4-1 combines with J gene TRBJ1-6; D is unresolved. Trimming took off 6 bases at V and 7 bases at J, with 10 bases between the two ends. Germline values: CDR1 MGHRA, CDR2 YSYEKL. The CDR3 is 13 residues long. CDR3 DNA sequence: TGCGCCAGCAGACCAGAGCGGAATTCACCCCTCCACTTT. Its translation: CASRPERNSPLHF.

This chain connects TRBV7-6 to TRBJ2-1, with 7 bases fitting TRBD2. Germline lookup yields CDR1 SGHVS and CDR2 FNYEAQ. The CDR3 has 13 amino acids. The V gene end was trimmed by 1 base and the J gene end by 9 bases; junction bases not matched to a gene: 3. The CDR3 spells CASSLGGTIEQFF. The CDR3 bases are TGTGCCAGCAGCTTAGGGGGGACTATTGAGCAGTTCTTC.

The CDR3 sequence: CASSSDRVGYEQYF. CDR3 in DNA: TGCGCCAGCAGCTCCGACAGGGTTGGCTACGAGCAGTACTTC. The chain recombines TRBV5-1 with TRBJ2-7, with TRBD1 matching 7 bases. With 3 bases clipped from V and 3 bases from J, the junction kept 6 bases outside the gene matches. Germline assignment: CDR1 SGHRS and CDR2 YFSETQ. CDR3 length: 14 amino acids. Filled out from reference TRBV5-1 and TRBJ2-7, the complete variable domain reads KAGVTQTPRYLIKTRGQQVTLSCSPISGHRSVSWYQQTPGQGLQFLFEYFSETQRNKGNFPGRFSGRQFSNSRSEMNVSTLELGDSALYLCASSSDRVGYEQYFGPGTRLTVT.

There are a few counts of this clone. The rearrangement uses TRBV13 and TRBJ2-7, with a weak D call TRBD1 (5 bases). The germline V gene has CDR1 PRHDT and CDR2 FYEKMQ (reference sequence). This CDR3 contains 15 residues. V was cut by 5 bases and J by 0 bases, with 14 bases left in between. CDR3 sequence: CASSTTQVPSYEQYF. CDR3 DNA: TGTGCCAGCAGCACAACACAGGTACCCTCCTACGAGCAGTACTTC.

The CDR3 protein is CASSGIGSGSISTDTQYF. In DNA, the CDR3 is TGTGCCAGCAGCGGAATTGGTAGCGGGAGTATTAGCACAGATACGCAGTATTTT. The chain couples TRBV11-2 to TRBJ2-3; 9 nucleotides align to TRBD2. Germline CDR1 is SGHAT and CDR2 is FQNNGV. Trimming cost V 5 bases and J 0 bases; bases outside gene matches: 12. The length of the CDR3 is 18 residues.

The chain has TRBV4-2 and TRBJ2-7; D possibly corresponds to TRBD1 (5 bases). V lost 4 bases to trimming and J lost 6 bases, with 22 bases between them. The CDR3 extends over 16 amino acids. Germline V gene sequence: CDR1 LGHNA, CDR2 YNFKEQ. The CDR3 region is CASSRSMFSGFGEQYF. CDR3 DNA: TGTGCCAGCAGCCGATCAATGTTTTCAGGGTTCGGCGAGCAGTACTTC.

This clone was seen more than once but under ten times. V and J are TRBV12-5 and TRBJ1-5; D is ambiguous. Germline loops: CDR1 LGHNT, CDR2 FRNRAP. The CDR3 length is 10 residues. V lost 7 bases to trimming and J lost 6 bases, with 4 bases between them. As DNA, the CDR3 is TGTGCTAGTGTATGTCAGCCCCAGCATTTT. Translation gives CASVCQPQHF. Together with reference TRBV12-5 and TRBJ1-5, the CDR3 gives the full variable domain: DARVTQTPRHKVTEMGQEVTMRCQPILGHNTVFWYRQTMMQGLELLAYFRNRAPLDDSGMPKDRFSAEMPDATLATLKIQPSEPRDSAVYFCASVCQPQHFGDGTRLSIL.

In its sample, this clone was seen once. At one boundary the junction diverges from the germline segment, which might be a read error. The sample contains more than one DNA sequence encoding this CDR3. The rearrangement uses TRBV29-1 and TRBJ1-2; TRBD1 is a possible D gene (5 bases). Germline CDR1 is SQVTM and CDR2 is ANQGSEA. The CDR3 totals 13 residues. The CDR3 sequence is CSVWDGTNYGYTF. CDR3 bases: TGCAGCGTTTGGGACGGAACTAACTACGGCTACACCTTC.

The chain combines TRBV7-2 with TRBJ2-3, with 7 bases fitting TRBD1. After removal of 4 bases from V and 2 bases from J, the junction contained 9 bases not matched to a gene. The CDR3 is made up of 16 amino acids. Germline CDR1 reads SGHTA; CDR2 reads FQGNSA. The CDR3 sequence: CASSSDLDRLTDTQYF. DNA for the CDR3: TGTGCCAGCAGCTCGGACTTGGACAGGCTCACAGATACGCAGTATTTT.

In this sample, this clone turned up a few times. The J gene is TRBJ1-1, the V gene TRBV13; no definite D call. The CDR3 spans 12 residues. The germline V gene encodes CDR1 PRHDT and CDR2 FYEKMQ (reference sequence). V gave up 6 bases and J gave up 7 bases, with 12 bases separating them. The CDR3 loop is CASRMSGIEAFF. The DNA for the CDR3 is TGTGCCAGCAGAATGTCTGGGATTGAAGCTTTCTTT. Using reference TRBV13 and TRBJ1-1 for the parts outside the CDR3, the full variable domain is AAGVIQSPRHLIKEKRETATLKCYPIPRHDTVYWYQQGPGQDPQFLISFYEKMQSDKGSIPDRFSAQQFSDYHSELNMSSLELGDSALYFCASRMSGIEAFFGQGTRLTVV.

The V call is TRBV2, the J call TRBJ2-1, with D possibly being TRBD1 (5 bases). Trimming took off 4 bases at V and 9 bases at J, with 13 bases between the two ends. The CDR3 covers 13 residues. The germline gives CDR1 SNHLY, CDR2 FYNNEI. CDR3 loop: CASSGTTVSEQFF. The CDR3 DNA reads TGTGCCAGCAGTGGCACGACAGTTTCTGAGCAGTTCTTC. Filled out from reference TRBV2 and TRBJ2-1, the complete variable domain reads EPEVTQTPSHQVTQMGQEVILRCVPISNHLYFYWYRQILGQKVEFLVSFYNNEISEKSEIFDDQFSVERPDGSNFTLKIRSTKLEDSAMYFCASSGTTVSEQFFGPGTRLTVL.

This clone was recorded a few times. J is TRBJ1-2 and V is TRBV29-1; 7 bases map to TRBD1. Germline V gene sequence: CDR1 SQVTM, CDR2 ANQGSEA. Trimming removed 2 bases from V and 3 bases from J; junction bases left unmatched: 15. The CDR3 totals 17 residues. The chain's CDR3 is CSVEFSVRDSIYYGYTF. As DNA, the CDR3 is TGCAGCGTTGAATTTAGCGTGCGGGACAGCATTTACTATGGCTACACCTTC.

V gene TRBV7-9 combines with J gene TRBJ2-5; 12 bases align to TRBD2. Germline V lookup: CDR1 SEHNR, CDR2 FQNEAQ (reference sequence). J was trimmed by 0 bases and V by 5 bases; bases with no gene match: 7. The CDR3 consists of 17 residues. The CDR3 DNA is TGTGCCAGCAGCCCCCGGACTAGCGGGGCGTACCAAGAGACCCAGTACTTC. Its translation: CASSPRTSGAYQETQYF.

The chain joins TRBV5-1 to TRBJ1-1, with TRBD1 matching 8 bases. Germline CDR1 and CDR2: SGHRS and YFSETQ. With 3 bases clipped from V and 0 bases from J, the junction kept 1 base outside the gene matches. CDR3 length: 14 residues. CDR3 in amino acids: CASSSTGVNTEAFF. CDR3 sequence (DNA): TGCGCCAGCAGCTCGACAGGGGTGAACACTGAAGCTTTCTTT.

V usage is TRBV9 and J usage is TRBJ1-2; D remains ambiguous. Per the germline V gene, CDR1 is SGDLS and CDR2 is YYNGEE. The CDR3 extends over 13 amino acids. V was trimmed by 2 bases and J by 4 bases, leaving 9 bases between them. The CDR3 DNA follows: TGTGCCAGCAGCGTCGGGAGTAGCTATGGCTACACCTTC. It is translated as CASSVGSSYGYTF.